This T cell receptor beta chain was captured by sequencing in a study of post-analysis software for immune sequencing data. The study's findings and limits: Patients showed TRBV5-6, TRBV5-1 and TRBV20-1 among several TRBV segments more frequent than in controls.

Note on this clonotype: The antigen is not known.

Germline-derived CDR1 and CDR2 are KGHDR and SFDVKD. The CDR3 has 14 residues. The ends were cut back, 6 bases at V and 6 bases at J, with 14 bases in the middle. Researchers reported that TCR beta cDNA libraries carried unique molecular identifiers. TCRdb fed the PCR reads into MiXCR, producing one record per CDR3 protein. This table has about 770,000 distinct CDR3 sequences, around 42% appearing once. The sequencing sample was made of blood. This receptor was identified in a girl under 18 with multiple sclerosis. The gene calls are TRBV24-1 and TRBJ2-1; D is possibly TRBD2 (6 bases). The chain's CDR3 is CATSRGMVANEQFF. The CDR3 DNA reads as TGTGCCACCAGTCGGGGGATGGTGGCCAATGAGCAGTTCTTC.